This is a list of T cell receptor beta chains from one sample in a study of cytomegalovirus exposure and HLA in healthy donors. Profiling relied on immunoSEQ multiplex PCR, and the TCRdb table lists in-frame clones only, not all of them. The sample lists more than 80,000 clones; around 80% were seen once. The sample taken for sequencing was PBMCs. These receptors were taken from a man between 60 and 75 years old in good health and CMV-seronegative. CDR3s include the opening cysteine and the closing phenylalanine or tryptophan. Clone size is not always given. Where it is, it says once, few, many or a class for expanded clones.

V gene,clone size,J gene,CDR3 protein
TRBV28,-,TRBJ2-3,CASSDPSTGADTQYF
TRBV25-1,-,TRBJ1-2,CASSPLQGRHDYTF
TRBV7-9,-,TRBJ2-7,CASSLAAGGSEQYF
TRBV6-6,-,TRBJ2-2,CASRLTSTGELFF
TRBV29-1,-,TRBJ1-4,CSVLGGVGDEKLFF
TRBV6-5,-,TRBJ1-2,CASSSSSYGYTF
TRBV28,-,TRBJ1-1,CASRNLVGGTEAFF
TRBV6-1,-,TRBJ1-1,CASSTITTTEAFF
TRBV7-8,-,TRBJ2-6,CASSEGQGAYGANVLTF
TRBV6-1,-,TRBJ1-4,CATDREPTNEKLFF
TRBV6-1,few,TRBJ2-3,CASGPGTHLADTQYF
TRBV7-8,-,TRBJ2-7,CASTGIAGTGLREQYF